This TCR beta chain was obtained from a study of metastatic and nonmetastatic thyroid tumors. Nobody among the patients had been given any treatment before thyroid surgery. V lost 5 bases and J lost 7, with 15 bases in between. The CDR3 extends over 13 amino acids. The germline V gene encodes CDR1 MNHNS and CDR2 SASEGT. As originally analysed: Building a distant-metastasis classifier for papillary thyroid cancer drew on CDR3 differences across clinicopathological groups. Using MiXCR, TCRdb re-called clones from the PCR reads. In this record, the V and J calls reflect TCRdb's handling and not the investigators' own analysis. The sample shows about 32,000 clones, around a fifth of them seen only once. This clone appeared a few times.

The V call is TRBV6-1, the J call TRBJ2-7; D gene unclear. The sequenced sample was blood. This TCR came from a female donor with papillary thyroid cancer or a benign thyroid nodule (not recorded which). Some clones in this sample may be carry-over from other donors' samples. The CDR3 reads CASSRQLQEEQYF. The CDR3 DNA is TGTGCCAGCAGTCGACAACTCCAAGAGGAGCAGTACTTC.